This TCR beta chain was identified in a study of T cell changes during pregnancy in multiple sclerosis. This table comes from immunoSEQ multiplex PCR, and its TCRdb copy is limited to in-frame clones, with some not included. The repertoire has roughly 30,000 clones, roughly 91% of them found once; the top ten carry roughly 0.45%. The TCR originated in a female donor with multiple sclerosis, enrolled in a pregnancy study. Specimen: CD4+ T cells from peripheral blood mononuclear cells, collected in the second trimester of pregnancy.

The CDR3 here is CASGLVVSGQGVYEQYF. CDR3 DNA: TGTGCTAGTGGTTTGGTAGTATCGGGACAGGGAGTCTACGAGCAGTACTTC. The chain uses TRBV12-5 and TRBJ2-7; 9 bases line up with TRBD1. CDR3 size: 17 residues. V lost 0 bases, J lost 3 bases, and 9 bases stayed unmatched. Germline CDR1 LGHNT, CDR2 FRNRAP.